These T cell receptor beta chains were read from a single sample in a study of blood T cell repertoires in COVID-19. Repertoires were generated with immunoSEQ multiplex PCR, while TCRdb's copy carries only in-frame clones and drops some. Here the sample spans about 310,000 clones, around 87% being singletons. The specimen was peripheral blood. The receptors were gathered from a woman aged 50 to 60 who had recovered from COVID-19. Each CDR3 is given with its conserved first and last residue. Each record gives: J gene, D gene, V gene, clone size, CDR3 protein, CDR3 DNA. The D gene is left open where the match is weak. Some rows have no size entry. The others give once, few or many, or a class for an expanded clone.

>TRBJ2-7|TRBD2|TRBV7-3|-
CASSITSGRAYEQYF
TGTGCCAGCAGCATTACCAGCGGGAGGGCCTACGAGCAGTACTTC
>TRBJ2-7|TRBD2|TRBV7-8|few
CASSRTSFDEQYF
TGTGCCAGCAGTAGGACTAGCTTCGACGAGCAGTACTTC
>TRBJ1-1|-|TRBV5-4|-
CASRRAGSTEAFF
TGTGCCAGCAGGAGGGCCGGGAGCACTGAAGCTTTCTTT
>TRBJ1-6|-|TRBV21-1|few
CASSSRHPFSYNSPLHF
TGTGCCAGCAGCTCCAGACACCCCTTCTCCTATAATTCACCCCTCCACTTT
>TRBJ1-6|-|TRBV27|few
CASTREGGVYNSPLHF
TGTGCCAGCACCCGGGAGGGGGGAGTTTATAATTCACCCCTCCACTTT
>TRBJ1-5|TRBD1|TRBV18|once
CASSATGVLNQPQHF
TGTGCCAGCTCAGCGACAGGGGTGTTAAATCAGCCCCAGCATTTT
>TRBJ1-5|TRBD1|TRBV20-1|-
CSASRPNGGRTGYGSWQPQHF
TGCAGTGCTAGTCGTCCGAACGGAGGCAGGACAGGGTATGGCTCATGGCAGCCCCAGCATTTT
>TRBJ1-5|-|TRBV6-5|-
CASSYIRGSSNQPQHF
TGTGCCAGCAGTTACATCCGGGGTTCTAGCAATCAGCCCCAGCATTTT
>TRBJ1-5|-|TRBV2|few
CASSQGDSNQPQHF
TGTGCCAGCAGCCAGGGTGATAGCAATCAGCCCCAGCATTTT
>TRBJ2-2|TRBD1|TRBV19|-
CASSNSDRVTTGELFF
TGTGCCAGTAGTAACTCAGACAGGGTGACCACCGGGGAGCTGTTTTTT
>TRBJ1-5|-|TRBV6-1|-
CASSEPQRGQPQHF
TGTGCCAGCAGTGAACCCCAAAGGGGTCAGCCCCAGCATTTT
>TRBJ2-6|-|TRBV29-1|-
CSVASSGANVLTF
TGCAGCGTTGCCAGCTCTGGGGCCAACGTCCTGACTTTC
>TRBJ1-3|-|TRBV3-1/TRBV3-2|-
CASSPTLTAYSGNTIYF
TGTGCCAGCAGCCCAACTTTAACTGCGTACTCTGGAAACACCATATATTTT
>TRBJ1-1|-|TRBV6-2/TRBV6-3|-
CASSVAGLNTEAFF
TGTGCCAGCAGTGTCGCCGGGTTAAACACTGAAGCTTTCTTT
>TRBJ1-1|-|TRBV25-1|-
CASSELGGEVTAFF
TGTGCCAGCAGTGAATTAGGAGGGGAGGTAACAGCTTTCTTT
>TRBJ2-7|-|TRBV10-3|-
CAISEWESYEQYF
TGTGCCATCAGTGAGTGGGAGTCCTACGAGCAGTACTTC
>TRBJ1-5|-|TRBV28|-
CASSLLDSGGQPQHF
TGTGCCAGCAGTTTATTAGACAGTGGTGGCCAGCCCCAGCATTTT
>TRBJ1-1|-|TRBV5-1|once
CASSLVPGYGNEAFF
TGCGCCAGCAGCTTGGTCCCAGGTTATGGTAATGAAGCTTTCTTT
>TRBJ2-3|-|TRBV24-1|-
CATSDPPRDTQYF
TGTGCCACCAGTGATCCCCCGCGAGATACGCAGTATTTT
>TRBJ1-1|-|TRBV19|-
CASSLGGNTEAFF
TGTGCAAGTTCCCTAGGGGGGAACACTGAAGCTTTCTTT
>TRBJ2-3|-|TRBV28|once
CATRGGGTDTQYF
TGTGCCACCAGGGGGGGAGGCACAGATACGCAGTATTTT
>TRBJ1-1|-|TRBV28|-
CASRRMQGLTAFF
TGTGCCAGCAGGCGAATGCAGGGACTGACGGCTTTCTTT
>TRBJ1-1|-|TRBV28|-
CASRPPTSGSTEAFF
TGTGCCAGCAGGCCCCCGACCTCGGGGAGCACTGAAGCTTTCTTT
>TRBJ2-3|TRBD2|TRBV11-1|-
CASSLGLASPDTQYF
TGTGCCAGCAGCTTGGGACTAGCGTCTCCAGATACGCAGTATTTT
>TRBJ2-7|-|TRBV15|few
CATSRDRGGQYF
TGTGCCACCAGCAGAGATAGGGGTGGGCAGTACTTC
>TRBJ1-4|-|TRBV6-4|-
CASTVRGSTNEKLFF
TGTGCCAGCACCGTACGGGGATCAACTAATGAAAAACTGTTTTTT
>TRBJ1-5|-|TRBV19|-
CASSQAVSSNQPQHF
TGTGCCAGTAGTCAGGCAGTCTCTAGCAATCAGCCCCAGCATTTT
>TRBJ2-5|TRBD1|TRBV15|once
CATSSSPTGGEETQYF
TGTGCCACCAGCTCCAGTCCCACAGGGGGCGAAGAGACCCAGTACTTC
>TRBJ2-7|TRBD2|TRBV7-9|-
CASSWTSTYEQYF
TGTGCCAGCAGCTGGACTAGTACCTACGAGCAGTACTTC
>TRBJ2-7|-|TRBV7-9|-
CASSLVRGGSYEQYF
TGTGCCAGCAGCTTAGTCCGAGGAGGCTCCTACGAGCAGTACTTC
>TRBJ1-2|-|TRBV21-1|-
CASSKVNAGPNYGYTF
TGTGCCAGCAGCAAAGTAAACGCGGGCCCGAACTATGGCTACACCTTC
>TRBJ2-5|TRBD2|TRBV2|-
CASSLTSGGAETQYF
TGTGCCAGCAGTTTGACTAGCGGGGGGGCAGAGACCCAGTACTTC
>TRBJ1-1|TRBD1|TRBV11-1|once
CASMRGPNTEAFF
TGTGCCAGCATGAGGGGGCCTAACACTGAAGCTTTCTTT
>TRBJ1-1|-|TRBV5-6|once
CASSLELAGNMNTEAFF
TGTGCCAGCAGCTTGGAACTGGCAGGGAACATGAACACTGAAGCTTTCTTT
>TRBJ2-5|TRBD2|TRBV18|-
CASSPPASGSETQYF
TGTGCCAGCTCACCACCGGCTAGCGGGAGTGAGACCCAGTACTTC
>TRBJ2-5|-|TRBV28|-
CASSFPTGLRETQYF
TGTGCCAGCAGTTTTCCAACAGGGCTTCGAGAGACCCAGTACTTC
>TRBJ1-2|-|TRBV28|-
CASTRSSRDRRGLTYGYTF
TGTGCCAGCACCCGTTCGTCCCGGGACCGGCGGGGGCTAACCTATGGCTACACCTTC
>TRBJ2-7|TRBD2|TRBV29-1|few
CSVAQTSGVEQYF
TGCAGCGTTGCACAGACTAGCGGGGTCGAGCAGTACTTC
>TRBJ1-2|TRBD1|TRBV28|-
CASHRGGYYGYTF
TGTGCCAGCCACAGGGGGGGCTACTATGGCTACACCTTC
>TRBJ1-5|TRBD1|TRBV30|-
CAWSVGDRGYDQPQHF
TGTGCCTGGAGTGTTGGGGACAGGGGCTATGATCAGCCCCAGCATTTT
>TRBJ1-6|-|TRBV2|-
CASSVIDYNSPLHF
TGTGCCAGCAGTGTCATAGACTACAATTCACCCCTCCACTTT
>TRBJ2-6|-|TRBV5-1|-
CASSLDLRGSGANVLTF
TGCGCCAGCAGCTTGGATCTCAGGGGCTCTGGGGCCAACGTCCTGACTTTC
>TRBJ2-1|-|TRBV30|-
CAWSPGAEQFF
TGTGCCTGGAGTCCGGGAGCCGAGCAGTTCTTC
>TRBJ2-7|-|TRBV9|-
CASSGGGAVNEQYF
TGTGCCAGCAGCGGAGGGGGAGCGGTAAACGAGCAGTACTTC
>TRBJ2-2|TRBD1|TRBV12-5|-
CASGLSLDRGPSLNTGELFF
TGTGCTAGTGGTTTGTCCCTGGACAGGGGGCCTAGCTTGAACACCGGGGAGCTGTTTTTT
>TRBJ2-7|TRBD2|TRBV2|-
CASSEWTSGRGEQYF
TGTGCCAGCAGTGAATGGACTAGCGGGAGGGGTGAGCAGTACTTC
>TRBJ2-7|TRBD1|TRBV23-1|-
CASSQSRGQGVYEQYF
TGCGCCAGCAGTCAATCTAGAGGACAGGGAGTATACGAGCAGTACTTC
>TRBJ2-2|-|TRBV5-4|-
CASRGGGRGTGELFF
TGTGCCAGCAGAGGGGGGGGGCGCGGCACCGGGGAGCTGTTTTTT
>TRBJ2-2|-|TRBV5-1|-
CASSFQGGTGELFF
TGCGCCAGCAGCTTCCAGGGGGGAACCGGGGAGCTGTTTTTT
>TRBJ2-1|-|TRBV28|-
CASSGSSYNEQFF
TGTGCCAGCAGTGGGAGCTCCTACAATGAGCAGTTCTTC